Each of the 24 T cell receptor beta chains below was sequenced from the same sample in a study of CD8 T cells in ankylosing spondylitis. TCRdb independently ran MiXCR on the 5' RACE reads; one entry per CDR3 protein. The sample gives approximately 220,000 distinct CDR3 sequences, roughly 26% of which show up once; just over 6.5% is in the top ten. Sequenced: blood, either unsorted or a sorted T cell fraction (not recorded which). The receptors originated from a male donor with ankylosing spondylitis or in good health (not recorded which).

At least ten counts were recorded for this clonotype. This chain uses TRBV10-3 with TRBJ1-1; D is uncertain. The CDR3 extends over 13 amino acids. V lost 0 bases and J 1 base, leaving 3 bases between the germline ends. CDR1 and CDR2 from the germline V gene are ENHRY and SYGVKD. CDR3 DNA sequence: TGTGCCATCAGTGAGTCGCGGAACACTGAAGCTTTCTTT. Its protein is CAISESRNTEAFF.

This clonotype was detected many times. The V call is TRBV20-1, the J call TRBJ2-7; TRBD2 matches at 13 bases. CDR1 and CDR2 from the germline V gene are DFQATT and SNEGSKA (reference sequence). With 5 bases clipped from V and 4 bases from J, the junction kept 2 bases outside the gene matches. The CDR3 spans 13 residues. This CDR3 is CSAGGLAGYEQYF. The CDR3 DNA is TGCAGTGCTGGGGGACTAGCGGGATACGAGCAGTACTTC.

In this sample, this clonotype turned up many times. As DNA, the CDR3 is TGTGCCAGCAGTAAGCAGGGAGTGTACGGCTACACCTTC. It is translated as CASSKQGVYGYTF. V is TRBV6-1 and J is TRBJ1-2; D might be TRBD1 (5 bases). Per the germline V gene, CDR1 is MNHNS and CDR2 is SASEGT. CDR3 length: 13 amino acids. The V and J ends lost 5 bases and 8 bases respectively, with 15 bases between them.

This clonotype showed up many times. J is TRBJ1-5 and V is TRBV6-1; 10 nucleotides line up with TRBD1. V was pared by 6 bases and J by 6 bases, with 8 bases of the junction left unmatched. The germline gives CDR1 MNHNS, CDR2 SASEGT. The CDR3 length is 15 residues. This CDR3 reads CASRQDRGESQPQHF. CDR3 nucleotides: TGTGCCAGCAGACAGGACAGGGGGGAGAGTCAGCCCCAGCATTTT.

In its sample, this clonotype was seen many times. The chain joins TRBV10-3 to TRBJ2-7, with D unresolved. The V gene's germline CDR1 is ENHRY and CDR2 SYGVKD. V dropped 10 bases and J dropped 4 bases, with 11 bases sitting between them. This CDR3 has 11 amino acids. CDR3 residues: CATSREYEQYF. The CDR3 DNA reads TGTGCCACGAGCCGTGAGTACGAGCAGTACTTC.

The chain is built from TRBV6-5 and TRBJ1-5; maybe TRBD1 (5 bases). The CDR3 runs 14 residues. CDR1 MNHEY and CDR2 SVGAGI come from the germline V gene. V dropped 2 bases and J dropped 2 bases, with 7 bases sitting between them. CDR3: CASSYRGGNQPQHF. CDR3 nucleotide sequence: TGTGCCAGCAGTTACAGGGGTGGCAATCAGCCCCAGCATTTT.

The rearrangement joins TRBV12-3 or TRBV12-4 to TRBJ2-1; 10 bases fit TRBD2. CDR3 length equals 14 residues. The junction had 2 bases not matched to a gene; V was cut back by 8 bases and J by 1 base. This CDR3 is CASLLAGSYNEQFF. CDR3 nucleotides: TGTGCCAGCTTACTAGCGGGATCCTACAATGAGCAGTTCTTC.

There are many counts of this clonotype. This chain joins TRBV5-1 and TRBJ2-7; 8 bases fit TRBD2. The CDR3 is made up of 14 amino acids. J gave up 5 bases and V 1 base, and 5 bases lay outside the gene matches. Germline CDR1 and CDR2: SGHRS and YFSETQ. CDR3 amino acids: CASSLPSGSNEQYF. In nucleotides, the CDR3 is TGCGCCAGCAGCTTGCCCAGCGGGAGCAACGAGCAGTACTTC. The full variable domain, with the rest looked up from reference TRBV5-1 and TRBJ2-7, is KAGVTQTPRYLIKTRGQQVTLSCSPISGHRSVSWYQQTPGQGLQFLFEYFSETQRNKGNFPGRFSGRQFSNSRSEMNVSTLELGDSALYLCASSLPSGSNEQYFGPGTRLTVT.

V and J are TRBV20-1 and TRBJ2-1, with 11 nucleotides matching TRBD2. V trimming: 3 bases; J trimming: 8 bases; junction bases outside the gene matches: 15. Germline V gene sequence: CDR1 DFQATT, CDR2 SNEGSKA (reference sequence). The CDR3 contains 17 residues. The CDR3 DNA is TGCAGTGCTAGTGATTCTGGTCCTAGCGGGAGGCAGGATGAGCAGTTCTTC. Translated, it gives CSASDSGPSGRQDEQFF.

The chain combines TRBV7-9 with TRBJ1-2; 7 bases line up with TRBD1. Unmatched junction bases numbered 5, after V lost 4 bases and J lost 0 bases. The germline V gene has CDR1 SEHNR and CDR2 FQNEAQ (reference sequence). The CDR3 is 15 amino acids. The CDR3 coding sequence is TGTGCCAGCAGCTCATACAGGGGCGCTAACTATGGCTACACCTTC. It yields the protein CASSSYRGANYGYTF.

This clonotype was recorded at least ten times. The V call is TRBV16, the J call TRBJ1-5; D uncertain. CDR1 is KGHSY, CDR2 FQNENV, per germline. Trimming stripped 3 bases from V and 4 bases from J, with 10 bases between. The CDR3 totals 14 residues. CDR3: CASSQTWGNQPQHF. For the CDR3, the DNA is TGTGCCAGCAGCCAGACATGGGGAAATCAGCCCCAGCATTTT.

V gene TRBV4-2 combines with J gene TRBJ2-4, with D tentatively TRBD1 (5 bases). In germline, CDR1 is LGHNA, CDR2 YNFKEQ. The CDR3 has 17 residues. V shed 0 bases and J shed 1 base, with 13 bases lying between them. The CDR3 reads CASSQDVGAEAKNIQYF. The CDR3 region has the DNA TGTGCCAGCAGCCAAGATGTAGGGGCTGAGGCCAAAAACATTCAGTACTTC.

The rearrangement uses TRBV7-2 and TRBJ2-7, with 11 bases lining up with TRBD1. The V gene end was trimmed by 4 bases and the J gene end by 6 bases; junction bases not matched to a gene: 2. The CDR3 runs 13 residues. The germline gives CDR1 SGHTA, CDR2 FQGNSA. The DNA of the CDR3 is TGTGCCAGCAGCTGGACAGGGGGCCTCGAGCAGTACTTC. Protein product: CASSWTGGLEQYF.

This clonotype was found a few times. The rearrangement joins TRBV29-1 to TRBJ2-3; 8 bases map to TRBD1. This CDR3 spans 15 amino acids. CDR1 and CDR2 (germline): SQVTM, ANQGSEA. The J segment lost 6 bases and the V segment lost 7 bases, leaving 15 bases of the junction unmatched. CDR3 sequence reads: CSAEGTGQEGDTQYF. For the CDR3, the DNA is TGCAGCGCCGAGGGAACGGGACAGGAGGGGGATACGCAGTATTTT.

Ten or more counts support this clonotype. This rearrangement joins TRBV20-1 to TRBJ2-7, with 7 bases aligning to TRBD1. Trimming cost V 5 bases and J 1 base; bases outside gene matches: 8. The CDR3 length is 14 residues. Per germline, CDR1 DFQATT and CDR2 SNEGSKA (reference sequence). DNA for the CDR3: TGCAGTGCTTCCAGACAGGGAAGGTCCTACGAGCAGTACTTC. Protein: CSASRQGRSYEQYF.

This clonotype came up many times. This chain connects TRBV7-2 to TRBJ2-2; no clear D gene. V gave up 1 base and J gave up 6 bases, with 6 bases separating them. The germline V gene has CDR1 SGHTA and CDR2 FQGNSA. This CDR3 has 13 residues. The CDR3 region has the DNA TGTGCCAGCAGCTTAGATTTCTCCGGGGAGCTGTTTTTT. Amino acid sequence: CASSLDFSGELFF.

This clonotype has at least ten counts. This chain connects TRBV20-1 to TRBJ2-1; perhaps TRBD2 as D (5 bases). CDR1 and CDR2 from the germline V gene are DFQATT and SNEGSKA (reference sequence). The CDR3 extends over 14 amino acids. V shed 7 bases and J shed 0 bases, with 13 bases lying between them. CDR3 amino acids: CSGESGNSYNEQFF. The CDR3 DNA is TGCAGTGGCGAAAGCGGTAACTCCTACAATGAGCAGTTCTTC.

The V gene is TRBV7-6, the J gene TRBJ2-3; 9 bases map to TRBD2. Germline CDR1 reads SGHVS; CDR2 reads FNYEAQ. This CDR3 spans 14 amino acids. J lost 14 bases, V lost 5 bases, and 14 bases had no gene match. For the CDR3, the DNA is TGTGCCAGCAGCCCCCCACCGCCGGGACTAGCTGTGTATTTT. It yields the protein CASSPPPPGLAVYF.

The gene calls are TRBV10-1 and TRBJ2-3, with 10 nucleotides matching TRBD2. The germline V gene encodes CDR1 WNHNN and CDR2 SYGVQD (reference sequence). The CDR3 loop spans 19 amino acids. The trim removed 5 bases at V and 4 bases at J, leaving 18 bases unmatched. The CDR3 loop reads CASSNSLAGEFRASDTQYF. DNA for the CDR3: TGCGCCAGCAGTAATTCTCTAGCGGGAGAGTTTCGGGCATCAGATACGCAGTATTTT.

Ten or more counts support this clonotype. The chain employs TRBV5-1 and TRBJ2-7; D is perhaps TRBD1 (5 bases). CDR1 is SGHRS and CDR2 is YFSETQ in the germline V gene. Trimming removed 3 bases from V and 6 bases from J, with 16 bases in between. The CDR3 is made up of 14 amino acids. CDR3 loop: CASSSGPGLPEQYF. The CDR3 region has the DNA TGCGCCAGCAGCTCAGGGCCGGGTTTGCCCGAGCAGTACTTC.

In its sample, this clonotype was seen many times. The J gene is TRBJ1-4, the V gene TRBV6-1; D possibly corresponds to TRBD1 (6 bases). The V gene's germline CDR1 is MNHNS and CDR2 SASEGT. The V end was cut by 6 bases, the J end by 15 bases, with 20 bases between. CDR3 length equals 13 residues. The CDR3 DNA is TGTGCCAGCAGCGCCAACCGACAGGCGAGGGTGTTTTTT. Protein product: CASSANRQARVFF.

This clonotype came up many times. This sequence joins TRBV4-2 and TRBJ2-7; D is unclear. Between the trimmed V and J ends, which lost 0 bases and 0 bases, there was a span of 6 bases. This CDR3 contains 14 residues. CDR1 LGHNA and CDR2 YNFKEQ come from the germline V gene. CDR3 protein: CASSQDPGSYEQYF. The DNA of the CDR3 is TGTGCCAGCAGCCAAGATCCCGGCTCCTACGAGCAGTACTTC.

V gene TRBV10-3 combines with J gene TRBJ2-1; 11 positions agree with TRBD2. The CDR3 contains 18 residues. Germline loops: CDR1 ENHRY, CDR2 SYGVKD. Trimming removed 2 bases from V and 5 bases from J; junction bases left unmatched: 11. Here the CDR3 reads CAISERPLAGGLDNEQFF. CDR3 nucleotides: TGTGCCATCAGTGAGCGGCCTTTAGCGGGAGGGCTCGACAATGAGCAGTTCTTC.

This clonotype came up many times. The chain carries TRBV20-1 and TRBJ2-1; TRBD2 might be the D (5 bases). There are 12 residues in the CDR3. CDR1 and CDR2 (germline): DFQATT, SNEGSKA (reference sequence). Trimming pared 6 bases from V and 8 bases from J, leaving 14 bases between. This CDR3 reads CSARSVDYEQFF. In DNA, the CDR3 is TGCAGTGCCCGTTCAGTGGACTATGAGCAGTTCTTC.